This T cell receptor beta chain was sequenced in a study of T-cell reconstitution after alpha-beta-depleted transplantation in children. In this sample, this clonotype turned up many times. J lost 4 bases, V lost 5 bases, and 4 bases had no gene match. Germline V CDR1 and CDR2: DFQATT, SNEGSKA (reference sequence). The CDR3 extends over 13 amino acids. As it was prepared, the TCRbeta library received unique molecular identifiers. One entry per CDR3 protein, called by TCRdb with MiXCR from the PCR reads. The table records about 280,000 distinct CDR3 sequences, 11% of them present only once. This specimen consisted of peripheral blood, obtained 180 days after TCRalphabeta/CD19-depleted stem cell transplant. The chain couples TRBV20-1 to TRBJ1-2, with TRBD1 matching 10 bases. The sequence was collected from a male patient aged 2-15 years who had a stem cell transplant for chronic granulomatous disease, so the T cells may come from the graft donor. The CDR3 loop reads CSASGTGAYGYTF. The CDR3 nucleotides are TGCAGTGCTTCAGGGACAGGGGCCTATGGCTACACCTTC.